The clone carrying this TCR beta chain occurred many times. This CDR3 comprises 12 residues. Trimming shortened V by 6 bases and J by 4 bases, and 12 bases separated the two germline ends. In germline, CDR1 is DFQATT, CDR2 SNEGSKA (reference sequence). A single record per CDR3 protein comes from TCRdb applying MiXCR to the 5' RACE reads. The sample contains just under 600,000 distinct CDR3 sequences, 13% of which appear only once. This entry comes from a study of T cells after yellow fever vaccination. Sequences were derived from PBMCs, sampled on the day of the yellow fever booster vaccination. V is TRBV20-1 and J is TRBJ1-1; D perhaps matches TRBD1 (5 bases). This sequence originates from a man aged 25 to 40 who received the YFV17D yellow fever vaccine. The CDR3 region has the DNA TGCAGTGCGGGGGTGGGGTCCACTGAAGCTTTCTTT. The encoded protein is CSAGVGSTEAFF.